Presented here are 10 T cell receptor beta chains from one specimen sequenced in a study of cytomegalovirus exposure and HLA in healthy donors. A multiplex PCR was run with 60 Vbeta primers and 13 Jbeta primers. Sequenced by immunoSEQ multiplex PCR; TCRdb stores in-frame clones only, minus some. The sample contains 210,000 or so clones, around 80% of which appear only once. Sequencing input: PBMCs. These receptors originate from a boy aged 5-17 years in good health and CMV-seronegative.

The V call is TRBV5-1, the J call TRBJ2-1, with 14 bases lining up with TRBD2. CDR3 length: 16 residues. In germline, CDR1 is SGHRS, CDR2 YFSETQ. The J segment lost 6 bases and the V segment lost 0 bases, leaving 2 bases of the junction unmatched. DNA for the CDR3: TGCGCCAGCAGCTTGGGACTAGCGGGAGGGCCCAATGAGCAGTTCTTC. It is translated as CASSLGLAGGPNEQFF.

On this clone itself: The junction departs from germline at one end; a sequencing error may be responsible. The V call is TRBV10-3, the J call TRBJ1-5; D unclear. Germline V gene sequence: CDR1 ENHRY, CDR2 SYGVKD. The CDR3 length is 13 residues. CDR3 DNA: TGTGCCATCAGTCGGAATAGCGATCAGCCCCAGCATTTT. Translating gives CAISRNSDQPQHF.

This chain connects TRBV7-9 to TRBJ1-5; 7 bases are shared with TRBD1. This CDR3 comprises 14 residues. J was trimmed by 3 bases and V by 5 bases; bases with no gene match: 4. The germline V gene encodes CDR1 SEHNR and CDR2 FQNEAQ (reference sequence). The CDR3 region has the DNA TGTGCCAGCAGCCGACAGGGCGTCAATCAGCCCCAGCATTTT. This translates into CASSRQGVNQPQHF.

About this clone itself: At one boundary the junction diverges from the germline segment, which might be a read error. V and J are TRBV9 and TRBJ2-3; TRBD2 matches at 9 bases. Germline V gene data show CDR1 as SGDLS and CDR2 as YYNGEE. The CDR3 has 14 amino acids. Written as DNA, the CDR3 is TGTGCCAGTAGCGGGGGAGTCAGCACAGATACGCAGTATTTT. This sequence encodes CASSGGVSTDTQYF.

The V gene is TRBV11-2, the J gene TRBJ1-1; 8 bases line up with TRBD1. CDR1 and CDR2 from the germline V gene are SGHAT and FQNNGV. V gave up 6 bases and J gave up 6 bases; unmatched junction bases: 3. The CDR3 sequence is 12 residues long. CDR3 protein: CASRGQGSEAFF. CDR3 DNA: TGTGCCAGCAGAGGACAGGGTTCTGAAGCTTTCTTT.

Comment on this clone: An end of the junction does not agree with germline; a read error may underlie this. Other nucleotide sequences from this sample produce the same CDR3. V and J are TRBV6-1 and TRBJ2-7, with 15 bases identical to TRBD2. CDR1 MNHNS and CDR2 SASEGT come from the germline V gene. This CDR3 region has 15 residues. CDR3: CASSGLAGGLAEQYF. The CDR3 coding sequence is TGTGCCAGTAGTGGACTAGCGGGGGGGCTAGCCGAGCAGTACTTC.

V is TRBV7-2 and J is TRBJ2-2, with 13 bases lining up with TRBD2. Germline CDR1 SGHTA, CDR2 FQGNSA. The CDR3 is 16 residues long. The trim removed 5 bases at V and 8 bases at J, leaving 8 bases unmatched. The CDR3, as DNA: TGTGCCAGCAGCCCAACTAGCGGGGGGGGGTCGGGGGAGCTGTTTTTT. Translation: CASSPTSGGGSGELFF.

V is TRBV19 and J is TRBJ2-7, with D uncertain. CDR3 size: 14 residues. CDR1 and CDR2 (germline): LNHDA, SQIVND (reference sequence). Trimming took off 8 bases at V and 2 bases at J, with 16 bases between the two ends. The CDR3 sequence: CASGTRHVPYEQYF. The CDR3 DNA follows: TGTGCCAGTGGTACGAGACACGTCCCCTACGAGCAGTACTTC.

The chain couples TRBV30 to TRBJ2-5; D possibly corresponds to TRBD2 (6 bases). V lost 3 bases and J 2 bases, leaving 13 bases between the germline ends. CDR1 GTSNPN and CDR2 SVGIG come from the germline V gene (reference sequence). This CDR3 comprises 14 residues. DNA of the CDR3: TGTGCCTGGAGCGGCGGGACTCAACAAGAGACCCAGTACTTC. It specifies CAWSGGTQQETQYF. Looking up the rest from reference TRBV30 and TRBJ2-5 gives the full variable domain: SQTIHQWPATLVQPVGSPLSLECTVEGTSNPNLYWYRQAAGRGLQLLFYSVGIGQISSEVPQNLSASRPQDRQFILSSKKLLLSDSGFYLCAWSGGTQQETQYFGPGTRLLVL.

The V call is TRBV7-6, the J call TRBJ2-2, with TRBD2 as a possible D gene (5 bases). The CDR3 extends over 15 amino acids. The V and J ends lost 5 bases and 8 bases respectively, with 18 bases between them. Germline V gives CDR1 SGHVS, CDR2 FNYEAQ. The CDR3 sequence: CASSQFTAGTGELFF. CDR3 sequence (DNA): TGTGCCAGCAGCCAATTTACTGCGGGTACGGGGGAGCTGTTTTTT.